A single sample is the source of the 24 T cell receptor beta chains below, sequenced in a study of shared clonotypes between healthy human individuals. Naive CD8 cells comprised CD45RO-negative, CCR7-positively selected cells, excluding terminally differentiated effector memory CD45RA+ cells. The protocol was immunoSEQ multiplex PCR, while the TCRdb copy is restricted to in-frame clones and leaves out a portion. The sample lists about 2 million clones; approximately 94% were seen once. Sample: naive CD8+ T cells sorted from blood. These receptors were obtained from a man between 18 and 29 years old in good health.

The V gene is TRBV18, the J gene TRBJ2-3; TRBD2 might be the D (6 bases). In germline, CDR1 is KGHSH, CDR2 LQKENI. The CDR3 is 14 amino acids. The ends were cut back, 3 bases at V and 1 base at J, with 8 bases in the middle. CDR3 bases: TGTGCCAGCTCACCGGCTAGCGGCACAGATACGCAGTATTTT. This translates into CASSPASGTDTQYF.

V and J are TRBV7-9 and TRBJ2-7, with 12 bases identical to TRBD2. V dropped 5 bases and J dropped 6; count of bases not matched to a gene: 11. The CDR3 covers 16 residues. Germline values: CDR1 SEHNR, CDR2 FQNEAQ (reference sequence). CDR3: CASSAEMGLAGFEQYF. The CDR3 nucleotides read TGTGCCAGCAGCGCAGAGATGGGACTAGCGGGTTTCGAGCAGTACTTC.

The CDR3 protein is CASSRWGGRQPQHF. DNA for the CDR3: TGTGCCAGTAGTAGATGGGGGGGAAGGCAGCCCCAGCATTTT. The chain has TRBV19 and TRBJ1-5; tentative D call: TRBD1 (5 bases). The CDR3 contains 14 residues. Trimming removed 4 bases from V and 7 bases from J, with 14 bases in between. Germline lookup yields CDR1 LNHDA and CDR2 SQIVND (reference sequence).

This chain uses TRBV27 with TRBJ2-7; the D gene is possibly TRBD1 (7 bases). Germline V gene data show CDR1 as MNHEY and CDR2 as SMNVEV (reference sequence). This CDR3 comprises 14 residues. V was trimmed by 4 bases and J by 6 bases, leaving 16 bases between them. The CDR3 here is CASSSQGDFAEQYF. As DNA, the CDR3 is TGTGCCAGCAGTTCCCAGGGGGACTTTGCCGAGCAGTACTTC.

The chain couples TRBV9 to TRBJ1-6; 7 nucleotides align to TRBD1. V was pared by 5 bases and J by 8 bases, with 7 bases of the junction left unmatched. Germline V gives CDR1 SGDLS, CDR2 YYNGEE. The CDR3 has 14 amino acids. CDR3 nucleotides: TGTGCCAGCAGTAGTACAGGGGACGATTCACCCCTCCACTTT. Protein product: CASSSTGDDSPLHF.

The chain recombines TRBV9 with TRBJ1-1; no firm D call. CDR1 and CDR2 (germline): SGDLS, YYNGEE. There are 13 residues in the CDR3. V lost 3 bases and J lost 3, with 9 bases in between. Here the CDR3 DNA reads TGTGCCAGCAGCGCTGTCGGGCACACTGAAGCTTTCTTT. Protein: CASSAVGHTEAFF.

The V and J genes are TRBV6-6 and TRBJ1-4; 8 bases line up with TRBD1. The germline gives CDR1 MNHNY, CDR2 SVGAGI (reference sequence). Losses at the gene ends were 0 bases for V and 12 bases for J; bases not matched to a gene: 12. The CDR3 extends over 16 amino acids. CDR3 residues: CASSYSTQGARFELFF. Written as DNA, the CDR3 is TGTGCCAGCAGTTACTCTACGCAGGGGGCCCGTTTCGAACTGTTTTTT.

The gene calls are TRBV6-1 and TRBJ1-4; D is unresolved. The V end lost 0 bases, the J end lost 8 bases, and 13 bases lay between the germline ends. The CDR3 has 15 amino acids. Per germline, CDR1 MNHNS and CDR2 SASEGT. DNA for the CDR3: TGTGCCAGCAGTGAAGCTGGCAACAGCTACGAAAAACTGTTTTTT. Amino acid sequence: CASSEAGNSYEKLFF.

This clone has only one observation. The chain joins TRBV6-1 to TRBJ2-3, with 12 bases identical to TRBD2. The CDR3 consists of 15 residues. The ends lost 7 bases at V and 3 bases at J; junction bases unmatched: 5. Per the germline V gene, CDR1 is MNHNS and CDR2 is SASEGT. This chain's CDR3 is CASTSLAGGTDTQYF. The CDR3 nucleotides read TGTGCCAGCACCTCTCTAGCGGGGGGGACAGATACGCAGTATTTT.

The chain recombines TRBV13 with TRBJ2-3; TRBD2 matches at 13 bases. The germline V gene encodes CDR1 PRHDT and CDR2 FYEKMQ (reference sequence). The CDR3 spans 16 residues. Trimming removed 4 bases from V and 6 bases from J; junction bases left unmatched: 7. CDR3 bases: TGTGCCAGCAGCTGGGTTGGACTAGCGGGAGTTGATACGCAGTATTTT. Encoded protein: CASSWVGLAGVDTQYF.

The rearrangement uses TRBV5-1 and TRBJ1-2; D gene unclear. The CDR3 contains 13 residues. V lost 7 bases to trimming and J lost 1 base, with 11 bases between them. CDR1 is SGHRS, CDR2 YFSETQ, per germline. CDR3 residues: CASGYGDNYGYTF. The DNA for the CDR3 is TGCGCCAGCGGTTATGGGGATAACTATGGCTACACCTTC.

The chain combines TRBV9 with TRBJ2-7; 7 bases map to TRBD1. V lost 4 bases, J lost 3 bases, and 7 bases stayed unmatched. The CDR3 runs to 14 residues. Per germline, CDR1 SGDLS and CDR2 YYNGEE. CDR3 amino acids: CASSIGGQDYEQYF. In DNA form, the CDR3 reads TGTGCCAGCAGCATAGGCGGACAGGACTACGAGCAGTACTTC.

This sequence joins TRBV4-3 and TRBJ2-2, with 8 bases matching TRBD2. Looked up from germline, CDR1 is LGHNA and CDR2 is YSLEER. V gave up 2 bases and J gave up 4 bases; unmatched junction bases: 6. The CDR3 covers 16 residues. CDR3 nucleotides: TGCGCCAGCAGCCAATTGCGGGAGGTTACCACCGGGGAGCTGTTTTTT. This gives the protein CASSQLREVTTGELFF.

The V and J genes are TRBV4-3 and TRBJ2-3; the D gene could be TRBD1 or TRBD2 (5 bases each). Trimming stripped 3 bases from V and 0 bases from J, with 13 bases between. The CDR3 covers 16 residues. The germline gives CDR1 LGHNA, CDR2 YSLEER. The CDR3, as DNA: TGCGCCAGCAGCCACCAACCGGGACCAAGCACAGATACGCAGTATTTT. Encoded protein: CASSHQPGPSTDTQYF.

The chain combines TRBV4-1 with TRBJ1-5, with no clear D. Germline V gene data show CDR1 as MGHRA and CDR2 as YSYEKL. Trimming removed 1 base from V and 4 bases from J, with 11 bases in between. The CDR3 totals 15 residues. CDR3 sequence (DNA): TGCGCCAGCAGCCAAGGTCCTACAGATAATCAGCCCCAGCATTTT. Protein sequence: CASSQGPTDNQPQHF.

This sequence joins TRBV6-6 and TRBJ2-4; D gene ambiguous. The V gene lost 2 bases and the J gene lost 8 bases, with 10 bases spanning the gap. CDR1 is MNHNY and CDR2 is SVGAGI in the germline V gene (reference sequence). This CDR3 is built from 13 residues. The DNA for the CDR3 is TGTGCCAGCAGTTACCCGACTGGGGACATTCAGTACTTC. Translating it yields CASSYPTGDIQYF.

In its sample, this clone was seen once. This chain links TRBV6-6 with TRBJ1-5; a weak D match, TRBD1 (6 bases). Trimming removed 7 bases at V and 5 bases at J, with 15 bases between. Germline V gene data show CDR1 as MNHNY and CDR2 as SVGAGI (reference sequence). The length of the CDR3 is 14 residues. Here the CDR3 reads CASTGVGADQPQHF. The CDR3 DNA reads TGTGCCAGCACCGGGGTGGGGGCGGATCAGCCCCAGCATTTT.

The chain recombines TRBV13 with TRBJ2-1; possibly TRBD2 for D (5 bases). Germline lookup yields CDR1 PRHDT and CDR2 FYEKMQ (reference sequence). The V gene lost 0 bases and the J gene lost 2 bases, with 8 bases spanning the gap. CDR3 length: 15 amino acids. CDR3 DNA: TGTGCCAGCAGCTTAGGATCCGGGGCCTACAATGAGCAGTTCTTC. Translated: CASSLGSGAYNEQFF.

Here the CDR3 DNA reads TGCAGCGTTTTGGTGGGCGAAGTTTTTGGCTACACCTTC. It specifies CSVLVGEVFGYTF. This chain uses TRBV29-1 with TRBJ1-2; the D is unclear. The CDR3 extends over 13 amino acids. V shed 5 bases and J shed 7 bases, with 17 bases lying between them. Looked up from germline, CDR1 is SQVTM and CDR2 is ANQGSEA.

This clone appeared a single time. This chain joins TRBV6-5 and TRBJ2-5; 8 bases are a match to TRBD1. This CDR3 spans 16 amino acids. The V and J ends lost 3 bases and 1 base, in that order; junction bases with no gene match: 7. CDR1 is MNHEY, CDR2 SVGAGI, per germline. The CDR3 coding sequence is TGTGCCAGCAGTTATTGGACAGGGAGGTTCCAAGAGACCCAGTACTTC. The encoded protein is CASSYWTGRFQETQYF.

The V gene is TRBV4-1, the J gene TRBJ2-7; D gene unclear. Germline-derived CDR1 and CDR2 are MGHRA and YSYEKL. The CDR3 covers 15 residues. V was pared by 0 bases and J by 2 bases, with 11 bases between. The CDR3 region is CASSQDNGPTYEQYF. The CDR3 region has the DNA TGCGCCAGCAGCCAAGATAACGGACCTACCTACGAGCAGTACTTC.

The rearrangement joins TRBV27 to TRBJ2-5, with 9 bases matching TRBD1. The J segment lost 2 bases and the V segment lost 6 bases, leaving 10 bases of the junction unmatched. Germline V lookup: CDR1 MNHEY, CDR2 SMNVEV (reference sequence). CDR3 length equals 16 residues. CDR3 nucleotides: TGTGCCAGCAGACTTCGACAGGGGGAGTCTCAAGAGACCCAGTACTTC. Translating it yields CASRLRQGESQETQYF.

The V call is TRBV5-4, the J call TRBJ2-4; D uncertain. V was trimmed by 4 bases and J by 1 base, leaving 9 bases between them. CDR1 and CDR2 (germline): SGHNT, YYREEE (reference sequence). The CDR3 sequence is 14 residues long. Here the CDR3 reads CASSAGEAKNIQYF. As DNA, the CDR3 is TGTGCCAGCAGCGCCGGTGAGGCCAAAAACATTCAGTACTTC.

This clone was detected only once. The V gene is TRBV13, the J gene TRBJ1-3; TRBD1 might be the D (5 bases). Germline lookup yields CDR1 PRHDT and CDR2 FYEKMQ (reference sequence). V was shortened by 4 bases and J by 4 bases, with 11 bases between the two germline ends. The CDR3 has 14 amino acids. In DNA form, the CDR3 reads TGTGCCAGCAGCTCAGGGAGATCGGGAAACACCATATATTTT. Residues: CASSSGRSGNTIYF.